This TCR beta chain was sequenced for a study of blood T cell repertoires in COVID-19. Study at large: Samples representing acute and convalescent COVID-19 were sourced from the United States, Italy and Spain. Sample material is recorded as cDNA or gDNA derived from T cells, B-cell-depleted T cells, or PBMCs.

Assay: immunoSEQ multiplex PCR; the TCRdb copy retains only in-frame clones and omits some. The table lists about 330,000 clones, around 87% of them singletons. V was clipped by 3 bases and J by 5 bases; unmatched bases: 5. This CDR3 contains 14 residues. Per germline, CDR1 MNHEY and CDR2 SVGEGT. Cohorts were assigned according to the clinical history that participants reported. The TCR comes from a woman under 40 who had recovered from COVID-19. The genes are TRBV6-2 or TRBV6-3 and TRBJ2-5; 8 bases map to TRBD2. The sequencing input was PBMCs or T cells enriched from blood (not recorded which). The CDR3 nucleotides are TGTGCCAGCAGTTATTTCAAGCGGGGGGAGACCCAGTACTTC. Translated, it gives CASSYFKRGETQYF.